This TCR beta chain was captured by sequencing in a study of blood T cell repertoires in COVID-19 (dated by TCRdb to about 2020). A note on the overall study: Collaborator samples came from the United States, Italy and Spain and covered acute and convalescent phases of COVID-19. The prospective study material was composed of cDNA or gDNA derived from T cells, B-cell-depleted T cells, or PBMCs. The dataset comprised deeply sampled blood TCRbeta repertoires from subjects exposed to, actively infected with, or recovered from COVID-19. The repertoires were made available in a free public database intended to serve as a resource for research on the immune response to SARS-CoV-2. The samples were drawn from the first 160 participants of the ongoing ImmuneRACE study and from roughly 1,300 subjects provided by 6 global collaborators. Sample metadata almost always included a de-identified subject ID, COVID-19 status, age in years and sex. Where HLA class I and class II types were available, the types were taken from metadata supplied by the sample provider, not from assay-based typing.

TCRbeta CDR3 regions were amplified from genomic DNA using the immunoSEQ Assay, a bias-controlled multiplex PCR. On the study's bioinformatics: Nucleated cell counts per sample were estimated from amplification of reference gene primers within the assay. Sequence reads were collapsed and filtered to measure the absolute abundance of every unique TCRbeta CDR3 rearrangement. Productive Simpson clonality was computed per sample as the square root of Simpson's diversity index over productive rearrangements. Imported from immuneACCESS, the table was reduced by TCRdb to in-frame sequences with V and J called. These copies leave out some clones; in studies compared against another copy, an unresolved V gene accounts for under half, and the cause of the remainder is not known. That table supplies the V and J calls and clone size; D and trimming were determined from the DNA. Recorded for this sample are about 140,000 clones; about nine tenths of them occurred a single time. The top ten hold 10% to 12% of the sample.

Participants in the prospective study were enrolled through a virtual design, were aged roughly 18 to 90 years, and lived in 24 United States geographic areas. In the prospective study, participants were assigned to cohorts based on the clinical history participants reported in a screening survey and a study questionnaire. Recovered participants in ImmuneRACE Cohort 3 were defined as having two consecutive negative NP/OP PCR tests, clearance from a healthcare professional, or resolution of symptoms. Mobile phlebotomists in the prospective study collected whole blood, serum and a nasopharyngeal or oropharyngeal swab from every participant. Prospective study participants could optionally give additional blood draws and questionnaires over an approximately two-month period. Prospective study blood samples were shipped either frozen or at room temperature before DNA extraction. Trimming takes 4 bases off V and 8 bases off J; junction bases not matched to a gene: 2. Including cysteine and phenylalanine, the CDR3 has 11 amino acids. Of all the DNA, just the CDR3 is kept, 33 bases in frame from base 1. CDR1 and CDR2 were assigned from the germline V gene as SGHRS and YFSETQ.

For this clone: The antigen it binds to is not known. No much larger clone exists at a distance of one base, and base qualities are not known.

The investigation overall reported the following: The quantity of clinical and demographic metadata differed by source and by participant and was supplied without curation.

The source is a man in his sixties who had recovered from COVID-19. The rearrangement joined TRBV5-1 to TRBJ1-1, and TRBD1 aligns with 7 junction nucleotides. The sample taken for sequencing was PBMCs or T cells enriched from blood (not recorded which). The CDR3 reads CASSRGQEAFF. The DNA is as follows: TGCGCCAGCAGCAGGGGACAGGAAGCTTTCTTT.